The present T cell receptor (beta chain) was sequenced within a study of low-dose radiotherapy and immunotherapy resistance in tumors. The overall study: Ipilimumab 1 mg/kg every six weeks, together with nivolumab 240 mg every two weeks, was given intravenously to patients. Patients took oral aspirin 300 mg daily for four cycles from cycle 1 day 1.

The sample's time point: before trial treatment. cDNA synthesis used a TRAV/TRBV-specific primer set for both chains. With a V-primer adapter and a constant-region primer, TCRs were amplified for 20 to 25 PCR cycles. mRNA isolates were amplified via in vitro transcription. TCRdb analysed the reads with MiXCR anew, one entry per CDR3 protein. This sample has about 82,000 distinct CDR3 sequences, with approximately 19% found just once. The receptor comes from a male donor with prostate cancer. The sequenced sample was PBMCs, obtained before treatment.

CDR3 sequence reads: CASKPRTGGVGEKLFF. Written as DNA, the CDR3 is TGTGCCAGTAAGCCCCGGACAGGGGGCGTCGGTGAAAAACTGTTTTTT. The gene calls are TRBV19 and TRBJ1-4; 11 nucleotides agree with TRBD1. CDR3 length: 16 residues. With V trimmed by 7 bases and J by 7 bases, 11 bases remained unmatched. Germline CDR1 LNHDA, CDR2 SQIVND (reference sequence).